These T cell receptor beta chains were read from a single sample in a study of human T cells and chemical hapten exposure. TCRdb used MiXCR to reprocess the RACE reads, holding one entry per CDR3 protein. The data show roughly 56,000 distinct CDR3 sequences, 8.5% to 10% seen once. The material sequenced was whole blood, taken in connection with sensitization to the hapten diphenylcyclopropenone (DPC). All receptors come from a woman between 25 and 40 years old with alopecia areata. Some clones in this sample may be carry-over from other donors' samples. The CDR3 runs from the conserved cysteine through the conserved F or W. Fields, in order: CDR3 length, V gene, clone size, J gene, D gene, CDR3 protein, CDR3 DNA. D genes are given only for firm matches. A clone size is listed for some rows: how often the clone was seen (once, few, many), or a class if it is expanded.

14,TRBV7-2,many,TRBJ2-7,TRBD1,CASSLVGTAYEQYF,TGTGCCAGCAGCTTAGTAGGGACAGCTTACGAGCAGTACTTC
9,TRBV27,-,TRBJ2-5,-,CARPESQYF,TGTGCCAGACCAGAGTCCCAGTACTTC
14,TRBV12-5,many,TRBJ1-1,-,CASGQGTLSTEAFF,TGTGCTAGTGGGCAGGGGACTTTGAGCACTGAAGCTTTCTTT
16,TRBV18,many,TRBJ2-3,-,CASSPPRGTSTDTQYF,TGTGCCAGCTCACCACCGCGGGGCACTAGCACAGATACGCAGTATTTT
14,TRBV20-1,once,TRBJ2-6,-,CSARDSGGANVLTF,TGCAGTGCTAGAGATTCGGGCGGGGCCAACGTCCTGACTTTC
17,TRBV6-1,-,TRBJ1-3,-,CASSEAADFYSGNTIYF,TGTGCCAGCAGTGAAGCGGCAGACTTTTACTCTGGAAACACCATATATTTT
13,TRBV6-6,-,TRBJ1-2,TRBD1,CASSSQGGYGYTF,TGTGCCAGCAGCTCACAGGGGGGCTATGGCTACACCTTC
12,TRBV28,few,TRBJ2-3,-,CASRARGPAQYF,TGTGCCAGCAGGGCCCGGGGGCCGGCGCAGTATTTT
12,TRBV10-1,-,TRBJ2-5,-,CASSLLIRTQYF,TGCGCCAGCAGTCTGCTTATTAGAACCCAGTACTTC
11,TRBV7-9,-,TRBJ1-1,-,CASSPAGEAFF,TGTGCCAGCAGCCCGGCAGGTGAAGCTTTCTTT
13,TRBV6-5,-,TRBJ1-1,-,CASRLYRNTEAFF,TGTGCCAGCAGGCTTTACAGGAACACTGAAGCTTTCTTT
15,TRBV27,few,TRBJ2-7,-,CASSLGGGRGYEQYF,TGTGCCAGCAGTTTAGGGGGGGGCAGGGGGTACGAGCAGTACTTC
16,TRBV19,many,TRBJ2-2,TRBD1,CASMGSRTGNTGELFF,TGTGCCAGTATGGGTAGTCGGACAGGGAACACCGGGGAGCTGTTTTTT
15,TRBV12-3/TRBV12-4,many,TRBJ2-3,-,CASRTGHQGTDTQYF,TGTGCCAGCAGGACTGGACACCAGGGAACAGATACGCAGTATTTT
12,TRBV7-9,many,TRBJ1-2,-,CASSFQGSGYTF,TGTGCCAGCAGCTTCCAGGGGTCCGGCTACACCTTC
14,TRBV28,many,TRBJ2-7,-,CAKRRAGISYEQYF,TGTGCCAAACGACGGGCGGGTATCTCCTACGAGCAGTACTTC
13,TRBV7-2,once,TRBJ2-7,TRBD2,CASGPGGAPEQYF,TGTGCCAGCGGTCCGGGGGGGGCCCCCGAGCAGTACTTC
17,TRBV5-1,many,TRBJ2-3,TRBD1,CASSLAGTGEGADTQYF,TGCGCCAGCAGCTTGGCCGGGACAGGGGAAGGGGCAGATACGCAGTATTTT
11,TRBV24-1,-,TRBJ2-2,-,CATSEFGELFF,TGTGCCACCAGTGAATTCGGGGAGCTGTTTTTT
13,TRBV25-1,many,TRBJ1-6,-,CASSEYVGSPLHF,TGTGCCAGCAGTGAATACGTAGGGTCACCCCTCCACTTT
13,TRBV24-1,many,TRBJ1-1,-,CATRESMNTEAFF,TGTGCCACCAGGGAGAGCATGAACACTGAAGCTTTCTTT
13,TRBV24-1,many,TRBJ2-3,-,CATRLADTDTQYF,TGTGCCACCAGGTTAGCGGACACAGATACGCAGTATTTT
16,TRBV14,many,TRBJ1-1,TRBD1,CASSQRKGARNTEAFF,TGTGCCAGCAGCCAAAGAAAGGGGGCGAGGAACACTGAAGCTTTCTTT
15,TRBV14,-,TRBJ2-2,-,CASSQVYSRTGELFF,TGTGCCAGCAGCCAAGTTTATTCGCGGACCGGGGAGCTGTTTTTT
13,TRBV18,few,TRBJ1-2,-,CASSPPSTYGYTF,TGTGCCAGCTCACCACCCAGCACATATGGCTACACCTTC
15,TRBV6-5,many,TRBJ1-2,-,CASSRRRGPNNGYTF,TGTGCCAGCAGTAGACGAAGGGGCCCCAACAATGGCTACACCTTC
17,TRBV5-1,-,TRBJ2-2,TRBD1,CASSLELGQGANGELFF,TGCGCCAGCAGCTTGGAGCTAGGACAGGGGGCTAACGGGGAGCTGTTTTTT
14,TRBV5-1,few,TRBJ1-2,-,CASSLGDNSYGYTF,TGCGCCAGCAGCTTGGGAGACAACAGCTATGGCTACACCTTC
13,TRBV15,-,TRBJ2-1,TRBD2,CATSRDWGGEQFF,TGTGCCACCAGCAGAGATTGGGGGGGTGAGCAGTTCTTC
15,TRBV12-3/TRBV12-4,-,TRBJ1-5,TRBD1,CASSPPTGPHQPQHF,TGTGCCAGCAGTCCCCCGACAGGGCCCCATCAGCCCCAGCATTTT
14,TRBV15,few,TRBJ2-7,-,CATSREGSSYEQYF,TGTGCCACCAGCAGGGAGGGGTCTTCCTACGAGCAGTACTTC
14,TRBV27,many,TRBJ1-2,-,CASSLSRGNYGYTF,TGTGCCAGCAGTTTATCACGGGGGAACTATGGCTACACCTTC
14,TRBV7-9,many,TRBJ2-1,-,CASRPQTGPNEQFF,TGTGCCAGCAGACCACAGACAGGCCCCAATGAGCAGTTCTTC
15,TRBV5-6,-,TRBJ2-1,-,CASSLARSSYNEQFF,TGTGCCAGCAGCTTGGCCAGGAGCTCCTACAATGAGCAGTTCTTC
16,TRBV6-6,few,TRBJ1-6,-,CASSYVWAEFYSPLHF,TGTGCCAGCAGTTATGTCTGGGCGGAATTTTACTCACCCCTCCACTTT
15,TRBV6-2/TRBV6-3,few,TRBJ1-1,-,CASSYSSVLRTEAFF,TGTGCCAGCAGTTACTCGTCAGTCCTTAGAACTGAAGCTTTCTTT
16,TRBV28,-,TRBJ2-5,-,CASSLPLAWKKETQYF,TGTGCCAGCAGTTTACCCCTAGCGTGGAAGAAAGAGACCCAGTACTTC
15,TRBV10-2,-,TRBJ1-1,-,CASSEGFGRAAEAFF,TGCGCCAGCAGTGAGGGGTTCGGCAGGGCTGCTGAAGCTTTCTTT
14,TRBV6-1,-,TRBJ2-2,-,CASSDLRVTGELFF,TGTGCCAGCAGTGACCTGCGCGTCACCGGGGAGCTGTTTTTT
12,TRBV5-1,-,TRBJ2-3,-,CASRRGTDTQYF,TGCGCCAGCAGGCGCGGCACAGATACGCAGTATTTT
17,TRBV12-3/TRBV12-4,-,TRBJ2-7,TRBD2,CASSFSSGTSGGGEQYF,TGTGCCAGCAGTTTTTCCTCAGGGACCAGTGGGGGGGGCGAGCAGTACTTC
14,TRBV4-1,-,TRBJ2-7,-,CASSQEGRAYEQYF,TGCGCCAGCAGCCAAGAGGGCAGGGCCTACGAGCAGTACTTC
12,TRBV27,many,TRBJ1-6,-,CASSPGSSPLHF,TGTGCCAGCAGCCCAGGGAGTTCACCCCTCCACTTT
14,TRBV2,few,TRBJ2-7,TRBD1,CASRTGAAGYEQYF,TGTGCCAGCAGGACAGGGGCCGCGGGGTACGAGCAGTACTTC
15,TRBV25-1,few,TRBJ1-1,TRBD1,CASSELSPGQSEAFF,TGTGCCAGCAGTGAACTCTCACCGGGACAGAGTGAAGCTTTCTTT
13,TRBV11-2,many,TRBJ1-2,-,CASSLGRVDGYTF,TGTGCCAGCAGCCTGGGACGGGTGGATGGCTACACCTTC
13,TRBV20-1,many,TRBJ1-5,-,CSARGDPWEPQHF,TGCAGTGCTAGAGGGGATCCCTGGGAGCCCCAGCATTTT
13,TRBV6-2/TRBV6-3,-,TRBJ2-1,-,CASSRATAVEQFF,TGTGCCAGCAGCCGCGCCACGGCTGTTGAGCAGTTCTTC
15,TRBV7-8,many,TRBJ1-5,-,CASSQGGQGFQPQHF,TGTGCCAGCAGCCAAGGGGGGCAGGGGTTTCAGCCCCAGCATTTT
16,TRBV20-1,few,TRBJ1-2,-,CSGAGHRPLVLNGYTF,TGCAGTGGGGCGGGACACCGACCACTAGTGCTGAATGGCTACACCTTC
14,TRBV12-3/TRBV12-4,-,TRBJ1-6,-,CASVAGAAWRGLHF,TGTGCCAGCGTTGCGGGGGCGGCCTGGCGGGGCCTCCACTTT
14,TRBV28,few,TRBJ2-3,-,CASTRTVRIDTQYF,TGTGCCAGCACCAGGACCGTGCGGATAGATACGCAGTATTTT
14,TRBV6-2/TRBV6-3,-,TRBJ1-2,TRBD1,CASSYRDRGPGDTF,TGTGCCAGCAGCTACCGGGACAGGGGGCCTGGCGACACCTTC
15,TRBV7-2,many,TRBJ1-2,TRBD1,CASSSRTGGTYGYTF,TGTGCCAGCAGCTCTCGGACAGGGGGCACCTATGGCTACACCTTC
14,TRBV2,many,TRBJ1-6,TRBD1,CASQQGNYNSPLHF,TGTGCCAGCCAACAGGGGAACTATAATTCACCCCTCCACTTT
14,TRBV20-1,few,TRBJ2-7,-,CSARDLRKSYEQYF,TGCAGTGCTAGAGATCTTCGGAAGTCCTACGAGCAGTACTTC
11,TRBV20-1,many,TRBJ1-2,-,CSARDLDGYTF,TGCAGTGCTAGAGACCTTGATGGCTACACCTTC
13,TRBV27,-,TRBJ2-3,-,CASSLSSARLRYF,TGTGCCAGCAGTTTAAGCTCGGCTAGACTTCGGTATTTT
15,TRBV5-1,few,TRBJ2-3,TRBD1,CASSLGQGLPDTQYF,TGCGCCAGCAGCCTAGGACAGGGTCTACCAGATACGCAGTATTTT
14,TRBV11-2,many,TRBJ1-2,-,CASSALMGRDGYTF,TGTGCCAGCAGCGCACTAATGGGGCGGGATGGCTACACCTTC